This T cell receptor beta chain was captured in a study of tumor-infiltrating lymphocytes in localized non-small cell lung cancer. Across the whole study: The cohort mixed smokers and never-smokers, several histologies, and some post-neoadjuvant-chemotherapy samples. Study observations and caveats: No link was found between tumor T-cell fraction and recurrence-free survival. Compared with uninvolved lung, tumors showed higher T cell infiltration by TCRbeta sequencing.

The junction had 8 bases not matched to a gene; V was cut back by 5 bases and J by 0 bases. Germline-derived CDR1 and CDR2 are SEHNR and FQNEAQ (reference sequence). The CDR3 has 16 amino acids. With regard to this clone: Its antigen is still unknown.

Clones were sequenced by immunoSEQ multiplex PCR, and TCRdb holds only the in-frame ones, with some missing. The sample has about 25,000 clones, 69% seen once; the top ten hold 14% to 15%. The source of this sequence is a human donor with non-small cell lung cancer. The rearrangement links TRBV7-9 to TRBJ1-1; 8 bases align to TRBD1. Material for sequencing was lung tumor tissue. The CDR3 DNA reads as TGTGCCAGCAGCCGTCCCGGGACAGGCCTGAACACTGAAGCTTTCTTT. It encodes CASSRPGTGLNTEAFF.